The 5 T cell receptor beta chains presented below share a single source sample, sequenced in a study of T-cell reconstitution after alpha-beta-depleted transplantation in children. It was with unique molecular identifiers that the TCRbeta library was prepared. From the PCR reads, TCRdb called clonotypes with MiXCR, one entry per CDR3 protein. Seen here are approximately 400,000 distinct CDR3 sequences, about a tenth observed once, and the top ten hold roughly 5.1%. The starting material was PBMCs from the stem cell graft donor, obtained from the stem cell graft. All receptors derive from a human donor who donated a stem cell graft to a child with acute myeloid leukemia.

This clonotype occurred a few times. The V gene is TRBV20-1, the J gene TRBJ1-3, with a tentative D call TRBD1 (6 bases). Trimming removed 5 bases at V and 0 bases at J, with 14 bases between. The germline V gene has CDR1 DFQATT and CDR2 SNEGSKA (reference sequence). This CDR3 region has 15 residues. CDR3 region: CSAENRASSGNTIYF. CDR3 sequence (DNA): TGCAGTGCTGAGAACAGGGCAAGCTCTGGAAACACCATATATTTT.

This clonotype turned up a few times. The chain uses TRBV13 and TRBJ2-1, with TRBD2 matching 14 bases. The V and J ends lost 5 bases and 7 bases, in that order; junction bases with no gene match: 13. Germline values: CDR1 PRHDT, CDR2 FYEKMQ (reference sequence). The CDR3 has 18 residues. CDR3: CASSPRLAGGPLGNEQFF. The CDR3, as DNA: TGTGCCAGCAGCCCCAGACTAGCGGGAGGGCCCCTGGGGAATGAGCAGTTCTTC.

The V gene is TRBV11-2, the J gene TRBJ2-1; TRBD2 agrees at 12 bases. Trimming took 5 bases from V and 6 from J; bases not matched to a gene: 17. The germline CDR1 and CDR2 sequences are SGHAT and FQNNGV. This CDR3 contains 19 residues. DNA of the CDR3: TGTGCCAGCAGCCGTCTTGAAGGACTAGCGGGAAGGGTGGGCAATGAGCAGTTCTTC. Its translation is CASSRLEGLAGRVGNEQFF.

The chain employs TRBV20-1 and TRBJ2-1; 7 bases agree with TRBD2. V lost 5 bases and J lost 2; bases outside the gene matches: 9. CDR1 and CDR2 (germline): DFQATT, SNEGSKA (reference sequence). The CDR3 is 15 amino acids. This CDR3 reads CSAPPRAGAYNEQFF. The DNA for the CDR3 is TGCAGTGCTCCCCCCAGGGCGGGGGCCTACAATGAGCAGTTCTTC.

This clonotype was seen more than once but under ten times. The chain carries TRBV29-1 and TRBJ1-5; 8 bases agree with TRBD1. Losses at the gene ends were 3 bases for V and 7 bases for J; bases not matched to a gene: 5. Germline CDR1 reads SQVTM; CDR2 reads ANQGSEA. The CDR3 has 13 residues. Here the CDR3 DNA reads TGCAGCGTTGACAGGGGGCCTGGACAGCCCCAGCATTTT. It is translated as CSVDRGPGQPQHF.